Below are 31 T cell receptor beta chains sequenced from a single sample in a study of T-cell reconstitution after alpha-beta-depleted transplantation in children. The library targeted TCRbeta and was prepared with unique molecular identifiers. TCRdb re-called the PCR reads with MiXCR, one entry per CDR3 protein. The sample lists roughly 790,000 distinct CDR3 sequences, 15% to 20% seen once, with roughly 4.8% in the top ten. This specimen was PBMCs, mostly from graft donor cells, taken 360 days after TCRalphabeta/CD19-depleted stem cell transplant. These receptors were collected from a male patient younger than 18 who had a stem cell transplant for acute lymphoblastic leukemia, so the T cells may come from the graft donor.

The V gene is TRBV29-1, the J gene TRBJ2-1; 8 bases fit TRBD1. The CDR3 contains 14 residues. The trim removed 4 bases at V and 0 bases at J, leaving 2 bases unmatched. The germline V gene encodes CDR1 SQVTM and CDR2 ANQGSEA. The CDR3 protein is CSVADRGSYNEQFF. In nucleotides, the CDR3 is TGCAGCGTTGCTGACAGGGGCTCCTACAATGAGCAGTTCTTC.

This clonotype was seen a few times. V is TRBV4-1 and J is TRBJ1-3; 7 bases fit TRBD1. CDR1 and CDR2 (germline): MGHRA, YSYEKL. V dropped 4 bases and J dropped 0; count of bases not matched to a gene: 3. This CDR3 has 15 residues. The CDR3, as DNA: TGCGCCAGCAGCCCGGAGGGGGCCTCTGGAAACACCATATATTTT. It yields the protein CASSPEGASGNTIYF.

The chain recombines TRBV10-3 with TRBJ2-3; a possible D gene is TRBD2 (7 bases). The CDR3 length is 15 residues. The V end lost 3 bases, the J end lost 8 bases, and 18 bases lay between the germline ends. The germline V gene has CDR1 ENHRY and CDR2 SYGVKD. CDR3 loop: CAISDREREGGTQYF. The CDR3 DNA follows: TGTGCCATCAGTGACCGGGAGCGGGAAGGGGGTACGCAGTATTTT.

Many counts were recorded for this clonotype. This chain connects TRBV12-3 or TRBV12-4 to TRBJ2-1, with a possible D match to TRBD2 (6 bases). V dropped 8 bases and J dropped 2 bases, with 13 bases sitting between them. The CDR3 contains 14 residues. CDR3 nucleotides: TGTGCCAGCCGGGGACTGGGGACCTACAATGAGCAGTTCTTC. Translation: CASRGLGTYNEQFF.

The chain joins TRBV20-1 to TRBJ2-4; TRBD1 agrees at 7 bases. The germline CDR1 and CDR2 sequences are DFQATT and SNEGSKA (reference sequence). V dropped 5 bases and J dropped 8; count of bases not matched to a gene: 9. CDR3 length equals 13 residues. CDR3 residues: CSASQGLEDIQYF. CDR3 in DNA: TGCAGTGCTTCACAGGGGCTGGAAGACATTCAGTACTTC.

This clonotype has ten or more counts. The chain recombines TRBV7-2 with TRBJ2-2; 10 nucleotides align to TRBD1. Trimming at V came to 4 bases and at J to 6 bases, leaving 11 bases not matched to a gene. This CDR3 has 17 amino acids. Germline V lookup: CDR1 SGHTA, CDR2 FQGNSA. The CDR3 DNA reads TGTGCCAGCAGCTCAGTAGGGGGACAGGGGTCTGCCGGGGAGCTGTTTTTT. It yields the protein CASSSVGGQGSAGELFF.

This clonotype was counted many times. The CDR3 DNA is TGTGCCAACGATGGGCAAGAGACCCAGTACTTC. Protein: CANDGQETQYF. The V gene is TRBV27, the J gene TRBJ2-5, with D uncertain. The CDR3 sequence is 11 residues long. With 10 bases removed from V and 2 bases from J, the gap between germline ends came to 8 bases. CDR1 MNHEY and CDR2 SMNVEV come from the germline V gene (reference sequence).

This clonotype was observed many times. The V call is TRBV20-1, the J call TRBJ2-2; perhaps TRBD1 as D (6 bases). The germline gives CDR1 DFQATT, CDR2 SNEGSKA (reference sequence). V gave up 0 bases and J gave up 0 bases, with 17 bases separating them. This CDR3 has 18 amino acids. The CDR3 is CSARDRGTNLPNTGELFF. As DNA, the CDR3 is TGCAGTGCTAGAGATAGGGGGACCAACCTCCCGAACACCGGGGAGCTGTTTTTT.

The chain carries TRBV3-1 and TRBJ2-1; TRBD2 agrees at 13 bases. Trimming at V came to 4 bases and at J to 8 bases, leaving 11 bases not matched to a gene. The CDR3 totals 17 residues. The V gene's germline CDR1 is LGHDT and CDR2 YNNKEL (reference sequence). The DNA for the CDR3 is TGTGCCAGCAGCCCACTAGCGGGAGGGCCGACGAACGATGAGCAGTTCTTC. Its protein product is CASSPLAGGPTNDEQFF.

This clonotype appeared a few times. J is TRBJ1-6 and V is TRBV20-1; possible D gene TRBD1, 6 bases. The CDR3 is 17 amino acids. The V end lost 4 bases, the J end lost 0 bases, and 16 bases lay between the germline ends. Germline V CDR1 and CDR2: DFQATT, SNEGSKA (reference sequence). CDR3: CSAIGRGGISYNSPLHF. The CDR3, as DNA: TGCAGTGCTATAGGTCGAGGGGGAATCTCCTATAATTCACCCCTCCACTTT.

The gene calls are TRBV5-1 and TRBJ1-3; D ambiguous. There are 17 residues in the CDR3. The V gene lost 3 bases and the J gene lost 2 bases, with 18 bases spanning the gap. Germline V gene sequence: CDR1 SGHRS, CDR2 YFSETQ. The CDR3 reads CASSSLPPTDAGNTIYF. CDR3 DNA: TGCGCCAGCAGCTCCTTACCCCCGACGGACGCTGGAAACACCATATATTTT.

The V and J genes are TRBV19 and TRBJ1-5, with D perhaps matching TRBD1 (5 bases). This CDR3 is 17 amino acids long. V was clipped by 3 bases and J by 3 bases, with 18 bases between them. Germline CDR1 is LNHDA and CDR2 is SQIVND (reference sequence). Here the CDR3 reads CASSMVPSDSLNQPQHF. The DNA of the CDR3 is TGTGCCAGTAGTATGGTCCCCTCCGACAGTCTCAATCAGCCCCAGCATTTT.

This clonotype showed up many times. V usage is TRBV7-9 and J usage is TRBJ1-1, with D unresolved. Trimming left V 5 bases short and J 3 bases short, with 7 bases between. This CDR3 comprises 12 residues. Germline V CDR1 and CDR2: SEHNR, FQNEAQ (reference sequence). The CDR3 sequence: CASSPVYTEAFF. The CDR3 region has the DNA TGTGCCAGCAGCCCGGTGTACACTGAAGCTTTCTTT.

This chain uses TRBV13 with TRBJ1-2, with 7 bases identical to TRBD1. The CDR3 spans 14 residues. CDR1 is PRHDT, CDR2 FYEKMQ, per germline (reference sequence). J was trimmed by 7 bases and V by 5 bases; bases with no gene match: 10. The CDR3 coding sequence is TGTGCCAGCAGCACCCAGACAGGGTCTTCTGGCTACACCTTC. Its protein product is CASSTQTGSSGYTF.

Only a few counts were recorded for this clonotype. The chain carries TRBV20-1 and TRBJ2-1; 10 nucleotides match TRBD2. J gave up 4 bases and V 4 bases, and 7 bases lay outside the gene matches. Looked up from germline, CDR1 is DFQATT and CDR2 is SNEGSKA (reference sequence). This CDR3 comprises 15 residues. CDR3 sequence reads: CSAKEREGYYNEQFF. In nucleotides, the CDR3 is TGCAGTGCTAAAGAGCGGGAGGGCTATTACAATGAGCAGTTCTTC.

The rearrangement joins TRBV5-1 to TRBJ2-5, with 13 bases fitting TRBD2. The germline V gene encodes CDR1 SGHRS and CDR2 YFSETQ. Trimming took 0 bases from V and 2 from J; bases not matched to a gene: 4. CDR3 length equals 17 residues. The CDR3 sequence: CASSLERGLAGQETQYF. DNA for the CDR3: TGCGCCAGCAGCTTGGAAAGGGGACTAGCGGGACAAGAGACCCAGTACTTC.

This clonotype was seen at least ten times. The rearrangement links TRBV15 to TRBJ2-5; no clear D gene. V was clipped by 0 bases and J by 4 bases, with 6 bases between them. This CDR3 has 13 amino acids. The germline gives CDR1 LNHNV, CDR2 YYDKDF (reference sequence). The CDR3 region has the DNA TGTGCCACCAGCAGAGAGGATCCAGAGACCCAGTACTTC. As protein: CATSREDPETQYF.

There are a few counts of this clonotype. The rearrangement links TRBV15 to TRBJ2-4; the D gene could be TRBD1 or TRBD2 (6 bases each). Germline CDR1 and CDR2: LNHNV and YYDKDF (reference sequence). This CDR3 is built from 15 residues. Trimming took 3 bases from V and 1 from J, leaving 10 bases between them. In DNA, the CDR3 is TGTGCCACCAGCAGTCAGGGGAGGGCCAAAAACATTCAGTACTTC. Protein product: CATSSQGRAKNIQYF.

V usage is TRBV12-3 or TRBV12-4 and J usage is TRBJ2-7, with TRBD1 matching over 12 bases. V lost 5 bases and J lost 0; bases outside the gene matches: 11. This CDR3 has 18 residues. CDR3 sequence reads: CASSGVGQGAPSSYEQYF. Written as DNA, the CDR3 is TGTGCCAGCAGTGGGGTGGGACAGGGGGCTCCGAGCTCCTACGAGCAGTACTTC.

Ten or more counts support this clonotype. V usage is TRBV12-3 or TRBV12-4 and J usage is TRBJ2-2; 7 bases line up with TRBD2. V was clipped by 2 bases and J by 1 base; unmatched bases: 4. The CDR3 covers 16 residues. Here the CDR3 reads CASSLRSSGNTGELFF. The CDR3, as DNA: TGTGCCAGCAGTTTACGGTCTAGCGGGAACACCGGGGAGCTGTTTTTT.

This chain uses TRBV7-9 with TRBJ1-1; D unresolved. CDR3 size: 13 residues. V shed 0 bases and J shed 4 bases, with 6 bases lying between them. Germline V gives CDR1 SEHNR, CDR2 FQNEAQ (reference sequence). The CDR3 sequence is CASSLALTTEAFF. The CDR3 nucleotides read TGTGCCAGCAGCTTAGCGCTTACCACTGAAGCTTTCTTT.

This clonotype was recorded a few times. The genes are TRBV19 and TRBJ2-1; D possibly corresponds to TRBD2 (6 bases). Looked up from germline, CDR1 is LNHDA and CDR2 is SQIVND (reference sequence). Trimming pared 1 base from V and 5 bases from J, leaving 12 bases between. This CDR3 comprises 15 residues. CDR3 DNA sequence: TGTGCCAGTAGTATAGCAGGAGGGCCCCACAATGAGCAGTTCTTC. Its translation is CASSIAGGPHNEQFF.

This clonotype was detected a few times. This chain joins TRBV12-3 or TRBV12-4 and TRBJ2-3; 7 nucleotides agree with TRBD1. J gave up 2 bases and V 4 bases, and 12 bases lay outside the gene matches. The CDR3 is 17 amino acids. In DNA, the CDR3 is TGTGCCAGCAGTTCGGACAGGCTCCCTTTAATCACAGATACGCAGTATTTT. This sequence encodes CASSSDRLPLITDTQYF.

The V call is TRBV4-1, the J call TRBJ2-1, with TRBD2 as a possible D gene (5 bases). Per germline, CDR1 MGHRA and CDR2 YSYEKL. Between the trimmed V and J ends, which lost 1 base and 8 bases, there was a span of 18 bases. This CDR3 has 16 residues. CDR3 DNA: TGCGCCAGCAGCCAAGTATCGCGGGTGCATGGATATGAGCAGTTCTTC. This translates into CASSQVSRVHGYEQFF.

The chain uses TRBV10-2 and TRBJ2-1; D is ambiguous. The V end lost 4 bases, the J end lost 3 bases, and 10 bases lay between the germline ends. CDR3 length: 14 amino acids. The germline gives CDR1 WSHSY, CDR2 SAAADI. The CDR3 is CASSVDPYYNEQFF. The CDR3 region has the DNA TGCGCCAGCAGTGTTGACCCTTACTACAATGAGCAGTTCTTC.

This chain joins TRBV6-1 and TRBJ1-2, with D unresolved. This CDR3 has 15 residues. Germline V gene sequence: CDR1 MNHNS, CDR2 SASEGT. Trimming pared 6 bases from V and 4 bases from J, leaving 18 bases between. CDR3 coding DNA: TGTGCCAGCAGCGGAACTTCCGAGGGAGGCTATGGCTACACCTTC. It specifies CASSGTSEGGYGYTF.

The chain joins TRBV28 to TRBJ2-2; 12 bases are shared with TRBD2. There are 19 residues in the CDR3. V shed 1 base and J 6 bases; nucleotides not matched to a gene: 12. Germline CDR1 is MDHEN and CDR2 is SYDVKM. The CDR3 DNA reads as TGTGCCAGCAGTTTATTTAGACTAGCGGGAGATTCGGACGCCGGGGAGCTGTTTTTT. Its protein product is CASSLFRLAGDSDAGELFF.

This clonotype was seen a handful of times. The chain carries TRBV7-6 and TRBJ2-7; 9 bases are a match to TRBD2. This CDR3 has 16 amino acids. V gave up 1 base and J gave up 3 bases; unmatched junction bases: 7. From germline, CDR1 is SGHVS and CDR2 FNYEAQ. CDR3 coding DNA: TGTGCCAGCAGCTTAGTACCCGGGACTAGCAACTACGAGCAGTACTTC. Its translation is CASSLVPGTSNYEQYF.

The J gene is TRBJ2-7, the V gene TRBV29-1, with D maybe TRBD1 (6 bases). Germline V lookup: CDR1 SQVTM, CDR2 ANQGSEA. This CDR3 has 12 amino acids. Deletions cut 4 bases from V and 3 bases from J, with 10 bases between. The CDR3: CSVVGAGYEQYF. The CDR3 DNA follows: TGCAGCGTTGTGGGGGCTGGCTACGAGCAGTACTTC.

V usage is TRBV3-1 and J usage is TRBJ1-3, with D possibly being TRBD1 (6 bases). Trimming took off 3 bases at V and 2 bases at J, with 17 bases between the two ends. CDR3 length: 17 residues. The germline V gene has CDR1 LGHDT and CDR2 YNNKEL (reference sequence). The CDR3 here is CASSHYRVGGTGNTIYF. The CDR3 region has the DNA TGTGCCAGCAGCCACTACCGCGTGGGGGGCACTGGAAACACCATATATTTT.

V usage is TRBV12-3 or TRBV12-4 and J usage is TRBJ2-5; no firm D call. With 5 bases removed from V and 4 bases from J, the gap between germline ends came to 17 bases. This CDR3 is built from 15 residues. This chain's CDR3 is CASSPLATASETQYF. The CDR3 nucleotides are TGTGCCAGCAGTCCTTTAGCCACTGCGTCAGAGACCCAGTACTTC.